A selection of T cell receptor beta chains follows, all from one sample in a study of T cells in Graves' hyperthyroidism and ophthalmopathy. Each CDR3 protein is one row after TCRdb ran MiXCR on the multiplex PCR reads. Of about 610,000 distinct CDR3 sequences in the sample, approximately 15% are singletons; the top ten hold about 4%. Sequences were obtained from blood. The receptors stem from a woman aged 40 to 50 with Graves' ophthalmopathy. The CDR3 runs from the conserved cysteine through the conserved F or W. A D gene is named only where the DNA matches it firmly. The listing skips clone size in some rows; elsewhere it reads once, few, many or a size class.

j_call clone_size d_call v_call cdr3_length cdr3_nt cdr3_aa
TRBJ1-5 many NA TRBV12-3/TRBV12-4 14 TGTGCCAGCAGTTTAACCGGAGTCGGTCAGCCCCAGCATTTT CASSLTGVGQPQHF
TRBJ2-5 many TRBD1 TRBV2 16 TGTGCCAGCAGTAGGGTCAGGACAGGGGGCCCAGAGACCCAGTACTTC CASSRVRTGGPETQYF
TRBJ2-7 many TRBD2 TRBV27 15 TGTGCCAGCAGTCGGGGGGGGAAACAGGGTTACGAGCAGTACTTC CASSRGGKQGYEQYF
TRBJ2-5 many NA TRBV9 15 TGTGCCAGCAGCGGCGGAGTCTTCCAACAAGAGACCCAGTACTTC CASSGGVFQQETQYF
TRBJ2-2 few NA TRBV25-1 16 TGTGCCAGCAGTGAATTTTCAGGTTTGAACACCGGGGAGCTGTTTTTT CASSEFSGLNTGELFF
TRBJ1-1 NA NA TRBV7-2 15 TGTGCCAGCAGCTTAGGGACAGTGGAATCTTATGAAGCTTTCTTT CASSLGTVESYEAFF
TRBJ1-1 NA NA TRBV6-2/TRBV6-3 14 TGTGCCAGCAGTTACAAGAGGGGGAACACTGAAGCTTTCTTT CASSYKRGNTEAFF
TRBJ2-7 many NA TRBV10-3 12 TGTGCCATCAGTGAGTTAGCATACGAGCAGTACTTC CAISELAYEQYF
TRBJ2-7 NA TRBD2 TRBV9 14 TGTGCCAGCAGCGTAGGGGGGGAGGGCCGCGAGCAGTACTTC CASSVGGEGREQYF
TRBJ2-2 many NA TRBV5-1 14 TGCGCCAGCAGTAGCGGATCTTTCACCGGGGAGCTGTTTTTT CASSSGSFTGELFF
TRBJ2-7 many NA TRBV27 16 TGTGCCAGCAGGGGAGTCGACAGGTACTATGGTTACGAGCAGTACTTC CASRGVDRYYGYEQYF
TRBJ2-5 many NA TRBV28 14 TGTGCCAGCAGTCACCCGGAGGGTCAAGAGACCCAGTACTTC CASSHPEGQETQYF
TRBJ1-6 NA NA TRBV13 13 TGTGCCAGCAGCGCGACAGTAAGGTCACCCCTCCACTTT CASSATVRSPLHF
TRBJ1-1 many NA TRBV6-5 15 TGTGCCAGCAGTTACTCGGCCAAGGGGAAAACTGAAGCTTTCTTT CASSYSAKGKTEAFF
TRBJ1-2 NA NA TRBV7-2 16 TGTGCCAGCAGCTTAGCAAACAGGGAGTTGGTCTATGGCTACACCTTC CASSLANRELVYGYTF
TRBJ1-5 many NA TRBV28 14 TGTGCCAGCAGTTTATCCGGCAGGGAGCAGCCCCAGCATTTT CASSLSGREQPQHF
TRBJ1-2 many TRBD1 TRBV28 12 TGTGCCAGCAGGACAGGGTTTGATGGCTACACCTTC CASRTGFDGYTF
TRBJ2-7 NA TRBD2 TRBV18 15 TGTGCCAGCTCACCAGGGGCGGGAGTTGCCTACGAGCAGTACTTC CASSPGAGVAYEQYF
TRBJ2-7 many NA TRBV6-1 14 TGTGCCAGCAGCCCAAACAGGGAGGCGTACGAGCAGTACTTC CASSPNREAYEQYF
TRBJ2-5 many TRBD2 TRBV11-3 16 TGTGCCAGCAGCGATAGAGGCGGGGGTCCCCAAGAGACCCAGTACTTC CASSDRGGGPQETQYF
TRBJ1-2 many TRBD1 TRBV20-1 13 TGCAGTGCTGGTGGACAGGAGAGCTATGGCTACACCTTC CSAGGQESYGYTF
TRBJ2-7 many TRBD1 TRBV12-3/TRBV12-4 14 TGTGCCAGCAGCTCCGGCAGGGGGTCCTACGAGCAGTACTTC CASSSGRGSYEQYF
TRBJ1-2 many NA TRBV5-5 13 TGTGCCAGCAGCTTTCGGGGGGCCGATGGCTACACCTTC CASSFRGADGYTF
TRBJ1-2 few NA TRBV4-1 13 TGCGCCAGCAGCCAAGAGGGCCTTTTAGGCTACACCTTC CASSQEGLLGYTF
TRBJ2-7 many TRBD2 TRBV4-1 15 TGCGCCAGCAGCCTCCAGGGACTAGCGGGCAACGAGCAGTACTTC CASSLQGLAGNEQYF
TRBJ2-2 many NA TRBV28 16 TGTGCCAGCAGTTTAAGATTTGAACTCAAGGCCGGGGAGCTGTTTTTT CASSLRFELKAGELFF
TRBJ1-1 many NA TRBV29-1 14 TGCAGCGTTGATCGGCCCGAAGGGAACACTGAAGCTTTCTTT CSVDRPEGNTEAFF
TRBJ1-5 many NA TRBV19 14 TGTGCCAGCAACGCGCGGAGGGACAATCAGCCCCAGCATTTT CASNARRDNQPQHF
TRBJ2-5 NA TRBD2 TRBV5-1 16 TGCGCCAGCAGCTGGGCTAGCGGGAGTCTGCAAGAGACCCAGTACTTC CASSWASGSLQETQYF
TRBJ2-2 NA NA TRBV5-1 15 TGCGCCAGCAGCCCGCAGGGGTTTGCCACCGGGGAGCTGTTTTTT CASSPQGFATGELFF
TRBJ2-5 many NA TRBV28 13 TGTGCCAGCAAAGGACTGGGGGGAGAGACCCAGTACTTC CASKGLGGETQYF
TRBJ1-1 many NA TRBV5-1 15 TGCGCCAGCAGCTGGGGATATACAGGGAACACTGAAGCTTTCTTT CASSWGYTGNTEAFF
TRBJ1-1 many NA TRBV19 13 TGTGCCAGTAGTCCGTCTACCGGGACAGAAGCTTTCTTT CASSPSTGTEAFF
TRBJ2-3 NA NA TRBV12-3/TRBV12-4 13 TGTGCCAGCAGAGCCGACTGGGCGGATACGCAGTATTTT CASRADWADTQYF
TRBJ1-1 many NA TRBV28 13 TGTGCCAGCAGTCTAAGTAGGGACACTGAAGCTTTCTTT CASSLSRDTEAFF
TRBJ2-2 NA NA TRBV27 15 TGTGCCAGCAGTTTCGGGACACGAAGGACCGGGGAGCTGTTTTTT CASSFGTRRTGELFF
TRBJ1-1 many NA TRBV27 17 TGTGCCAGCAGCTCGGACCGTTTAACGCTGCGAACCCATGAAGCTTTCTTT CASSSDRLTLRTHEAFF
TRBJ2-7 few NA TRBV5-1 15 TGCGCCAGCAGCTTGGCCTGGGGGGAGCTATACGAGCAGTACTTC CASSLAWGELYEQYF
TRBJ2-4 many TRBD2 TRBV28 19 TGTGCCAGCACCCAAGGAGGGAGACTAGCGGGCCGGGGGAGAAACATTCAGTACTTC CASTQGGRLAGRGRNIQYF
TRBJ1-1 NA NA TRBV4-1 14 TGCGCCAGCAGCCAAGAGGTGGATTACACTAAAGCTTTCTTT CASSQEVDYTKAFF
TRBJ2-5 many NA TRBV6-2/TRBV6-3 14 TGTGCCAGCAGTCCAAAGGGGTACCAAGAGACCCAGTACTTC CASSPKGYQETQYF
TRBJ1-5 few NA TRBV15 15 TGTGCCACCAGCAGAGATCGAGTGGAAAACCAGCCCCAGCATTTT CATSRDRVENQPQHF